The rows below give T cell receptor beta chains drawn from one sample of a study of human T cells and chemical hapten exposure. TCRdb reprocessed the RACE reads with MiXCR, giving one entry per CDR3 protein. The sample holds around 120,000 distinct CDR3 sequences; approximately 13% are singletons and the top ten take 0.7% to 0.95%. This specimen consisted of whole blood, obtained in connection with sensitization to the hapten diphenylcyclopropenone (DPC). These receptors were obtained from a young man with alopecia areata. Some clones in this sample may be carry-over from other donors' samples. Each CDR3 is given with its conserved first and last residue.

v_call | cdr3_length | cdr3_aa
TRBV29-1 | 13 | CSAGTGLRNEQFF
TRBV10-3 | 16 | CAISEYLGPDNQPQHF
TRBV11-2 | 15 | CASSRTTPGTDTQYF
TRBV12-3/TRBV12-4 | 14 | CASSLGTETYEQYF
TRBV7-3 | 13 | CASSYRAEGEAFF
TRBV6-2/TRBV6-3 | 14 | CASSYDRVTDTQYF
TRBV7-3 | 15 | CASSTIDRLNTEAFF
TRBV7-3 | 15 | CASSPDGGGDSPLHF
TRBV4-3 | 15 | CASSQDVSGVYGYTF
TRBV29-1 | 11 | CSAGGGYEQYF
TRBV20-1 | 17 | CSARDLIDRRSGNTIYF
TRBV11-2 | 14 | CASSLDHVADTQYF
TRBV29-1 | 11 | CSVFEDSEAFF
TRBV19 | 14 | CASSISHRENTQYF
TRBV18 | 11 | CASSPPGGLAF
TRBV11-2 | 15 | CASSFDRLVRETQYF
TRBV7-9 | 15 | CASTQTSATNEKLFF
TRBV18 | 14 | CASSPPEGRYGYTF
TRBV7-2 | 15 | CASSSEGGARQPQHF
TRBV7-2 | 13 | CASSLVVSGELFF
TRBV12-5 | 14 | CASGLDRYQETQYF
TRBV29-1 | 11 | CSVEGAAQAFF
TRBV5-5 | 17 | CASSLNQGFYSNQPQHF
TRBV7-3 | 15 | CASSLSVTGAGEQYF
TRBV4-1 | 14 | CASSQGARQETQYF
TRBV28 | 16 | CASSFRGGLYTDTQYF
TRBV11-2 | 13 | CASSNNRGSPLHF
TRBV7-2 | 14 | CASSLVTGAYGYTF
TRBV5-1 | 14 | CASSLEAPSYEQYF
TRBV29-1 | 14 | CSVNRGRLGYGYTF
TRBV18 | 15 | CASSPDRSSNQPQHF
TRBV5-6 | 14 | CASSLASYTDTQYF
TRBV11-2 | 15 | CASSLHRGPRFAQHF
TRBV3-1 | 15 | CASSQAGQGNEKLFF
TRBV15 | 12 | CATSRDQDKAFF
TRBV3-1 | 12 | CASSPGNYEQYF
TRBV20-1 | 14 | CSASFGQADQPQHF
TRBV25-1 | 15 | CASSSLAGAVETQYF